What follows is one T cell receptor (beta chain) and its context. Its cognate antigen is unknown. This record belongs to a study of cytomegalovirus exposure and HLA in healthy donors. Study findings and constraints: The likely explanation for a cluster of highly shared sequence variants was sequencing artifact. Later work associated roughly 17,000 TCR beta sequences with HLA alleles at 0.05 false discovery rate.

The CDR3 is 14 amino acids. V shed 4 bases, J shed 4 bases, and the junction held 4 bases outside the gene matches. The germline gives CDR1 SGHRS, CDR2 YFSETQ. The PCR used 60 Vbeta and 13 Jbeta primers. Data came from immunoSEQ multiplex PCR; TCRdb stores just in-frame clones and leaves some out. In the table there are some 160,000 clones, nearly 80% of which are singletons. The sequenced material came from PBMCs. The chain joins TRBV5-1 to TRBJ2-1; 8 positions agree with TRBD2. The sequence derives from a woman under 40 in good health and CMV-seronegative. CDR3 nucleotide sequence: TGCGCCAGCAGCGTGGGACTAGATTACAATGAGCAGTTCTTC. It yields the protein CASSVGLDYNEQFF.